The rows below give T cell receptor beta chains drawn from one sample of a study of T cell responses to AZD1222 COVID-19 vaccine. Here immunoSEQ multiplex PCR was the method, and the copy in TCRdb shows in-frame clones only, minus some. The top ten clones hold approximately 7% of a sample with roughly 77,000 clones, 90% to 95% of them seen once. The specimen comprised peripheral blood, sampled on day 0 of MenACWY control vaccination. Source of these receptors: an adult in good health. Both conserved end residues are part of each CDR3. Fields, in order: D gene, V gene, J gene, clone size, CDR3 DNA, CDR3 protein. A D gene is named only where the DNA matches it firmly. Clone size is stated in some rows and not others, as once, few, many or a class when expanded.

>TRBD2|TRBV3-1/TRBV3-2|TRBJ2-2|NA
TGTGCCAGCAGCCCGCTAGCGGGAAGAGCCGGGGAGCTGTTTTTT
CASSPLAGRAGELFF
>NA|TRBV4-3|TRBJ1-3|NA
TGCGCCAGCAGCCAGTCCCGGGGCTCTGGAAACACCATATATTTT
CASSQSRGSGNTIYF
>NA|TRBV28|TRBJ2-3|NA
TGTGCCAGCGCCAGTAACACAGATACGCAGTATTTT
CASASNTDTQYF
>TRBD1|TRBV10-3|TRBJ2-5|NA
TGTGCCATCAGCGCGACAGGGGTTGAAGAGACCCAGTACTTC
CAISATGVEETQYF
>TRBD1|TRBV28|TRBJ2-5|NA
TGTGCCACCAGGACAGGGGTCGCGAAGACCCAGTACTTC
CATRTGVAKTQYF
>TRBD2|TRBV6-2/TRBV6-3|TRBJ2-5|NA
TGTGCCAGCAGTTCGACTAGCGCGGAGACCCAGTACTTC
CASSSTSAETQYF
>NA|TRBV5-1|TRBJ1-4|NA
TGCGCCAGCAGCTTGAATCCAACTAATGAAAAACTGTTTTTT
CASSLNPTNEKLFF
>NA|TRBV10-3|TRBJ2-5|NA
TGTGCCATCAGCCGGGACAACGACCAAGAGACCCAGTACTTC
CAISRDNDQETQYF
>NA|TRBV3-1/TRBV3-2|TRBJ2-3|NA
TGTGCCAGCAGCCAAGGTAGCCCCACTTCAACAGATACGCAGTATTTT
CASSQGSPTSTDTQYF
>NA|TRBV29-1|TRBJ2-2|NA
TGCAGCGTTGGTGGGGCTGGGCCCGGGGAGCTGTTTTTT
CSVGGAGPGELFF
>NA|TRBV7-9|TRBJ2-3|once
TGTGCCAGCAGCCAACCGGGGTATACGCAGTATTTT
CASSQPGYTQYF
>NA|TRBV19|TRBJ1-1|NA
TGTGCCAGTAGTAGGGAGTACCTGAACACTGAAGCTTTCTTT
CASSREYLNTEAFF
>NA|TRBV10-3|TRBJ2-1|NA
TGTGCCATCAGTGAGCAGGTGGCGGGCAATGAGCAGTTCTTC
CAISEQVAGNEQFF
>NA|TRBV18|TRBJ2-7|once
TGTGCCAGCTCAAGGAAACAGGGCAGCCCCTACGAGCAGTACTTC
CASSRKQGSPYEQYF
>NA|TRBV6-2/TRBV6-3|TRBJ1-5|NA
TGTGCCAGCAGTTACTCGATGCTGCGGGGGGGAAGCAATCAGCCCCAGCATTTT
CASSYSMLRGGSNQPQHF
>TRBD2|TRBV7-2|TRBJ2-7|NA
TGTGCCAGCAGCGTCCTAGCGGGGGGGCCAGGCGAGCAGTACTTC
CASSVLAGGPGEQYF
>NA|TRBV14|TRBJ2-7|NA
TGTGCCATCTCGGGGTCACGTACGTACGAGCAGTACTTC
CAISGSRTYEQYF
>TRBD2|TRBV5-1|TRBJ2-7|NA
TGCGCCAGCAGCTCAGGACTAGCGTCGACCTACGAGCAGTACTTC
CASSSGLASTYEQYF
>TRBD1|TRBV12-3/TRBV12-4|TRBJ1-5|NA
TGTGCCAGCAGACGACAGGGTGGCCAGCCCCAGCATTTT
CASRRQGGQPQHF
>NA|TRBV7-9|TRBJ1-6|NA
TGTGCCAGCCACACTACAGGGCCCAGCTCCTATAATTCACCCCTCCACTTT
CASHTTGPSSYNSPLHF
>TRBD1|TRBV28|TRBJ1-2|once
TGTGCCAGCACCGAAACCGGGACAGTTAGACCCAACTATGGCTACACCTTC
CASTETGTVRPNYGYTF
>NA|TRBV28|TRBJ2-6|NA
TGTGCCAGCAGTTTTGGGGGCTCTGGGGCCAACGTCCTGACTTTC
CASSFGGSGANVLTF
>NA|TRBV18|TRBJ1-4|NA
TGTGCCAGCTCACTTTCCAGAAGCGAAAAACTGTTTTTT
CASSLSRSEKLFF
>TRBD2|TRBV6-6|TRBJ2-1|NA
TGTGCCAGCAGTCCGACTAGCGGGAGGATATCCTACAATGAGCAGTTCTTC
CASSPTSGRISYNEQFF
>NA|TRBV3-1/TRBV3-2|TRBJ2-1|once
TGTGCCAGCAGCCAAGGGCGACACCACAATGAGCAGTTCTTC
CASSQGRHHNEQFF
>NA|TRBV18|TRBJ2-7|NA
TGTGCCAGCTCATCACAGGGAGCCTACGAGCAGTACTTC
CASSSQGAYEQYF
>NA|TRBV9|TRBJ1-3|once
TGTGCCAGCAGCGTAGATGGTGGGTACTCTGGAAACACCATATATTTT
CASSVDGGYSGNTIYF
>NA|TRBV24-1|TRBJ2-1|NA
TGTGCCACCAGTGATGCACCAGGGCCCCTTAGCTCCTACAATGAGCAGTTCTTC
CATSDAPGPLSSYNEQFF
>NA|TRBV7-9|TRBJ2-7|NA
TGTGCCAGCAGCTTAGGAATCCGGGTGGGAGAGCAGTACTTC
CASSLGIRVGEQYF
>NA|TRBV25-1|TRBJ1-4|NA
TGTGCCAGCAGTGAATCCTCGGGGCTTGAAAAACTGTTTTTT
CASSESSGLEKLFF
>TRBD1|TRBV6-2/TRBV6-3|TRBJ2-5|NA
TGTGCCAGCAGCGACAGGGCCCAAGAGACCCAGTACTTC
CASSDRAQETQYF
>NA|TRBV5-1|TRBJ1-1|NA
TGCGCCAGCACCGCCGGGACCTCGAACACTGAAGCTTTCTTT
CASTAGTSNTEAFF
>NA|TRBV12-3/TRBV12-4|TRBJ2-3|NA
TGTGCCAGCAGTTTTTCAGGGCAGGATACGCAGTATTTT
CASSFSGQDTQYF
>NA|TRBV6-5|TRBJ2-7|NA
TGTGCCAGCAGTTACACAGGGTTAACCTACGAGCAGTACTTC
CASSYTGLTYEQYF
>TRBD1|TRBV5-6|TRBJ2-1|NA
TGTGCCAGCGCCCTACCAGGGGGCTGGCAGTTCTTC
CASALPGGWQFF
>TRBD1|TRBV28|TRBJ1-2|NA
TGTGCCAGCAGCCGGATGGTCACAGGGGGCGCGAGTCTTGGCTACACCTTC
CASSRMVTGGASLGYTF
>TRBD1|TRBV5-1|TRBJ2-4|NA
TGCGCCAGCAGCGATCGGACAGGGGGCATAGCCAAAAACATTCAGTACTTC
CASSDRTGGIAKNIQYF
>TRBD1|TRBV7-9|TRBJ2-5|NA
TGTGCCAGCAGCCGACCTCTGGGACAGGGGGCCGGAGAGACCCAGTACTTC
CASSRPLGQGAGETQYF
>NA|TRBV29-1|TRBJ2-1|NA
TGCAGCGTTGACCCTTCCAGAGCCAACTACAATGAGCAGTTCTTC
CSVDPSRANYNEQFF
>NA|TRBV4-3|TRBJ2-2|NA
TGCGCCAGCAAAAAGGGCCCGAGGTACGGGGAGCTGTTTTTT
CASKKGPRYGELFF
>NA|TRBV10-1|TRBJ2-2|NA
TGCGCCAGCAGACCCTCTTTGACCGGGGAGCTGTTTTTT
CASRPSLTGELFF
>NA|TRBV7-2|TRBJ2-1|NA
TGTGCCAGCAGACCGCCGGGAGTAAAGTACAATGAGCAGTTCTTC
CASRPPGVKYNEQFF
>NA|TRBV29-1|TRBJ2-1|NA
TGCAGCGTTTCGGGGCGGACCTACAATGAGCAGTTCTTC
CSVSGRTYNEQFF
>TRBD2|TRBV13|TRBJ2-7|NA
TGTGCCAGCAGCTTCGCCGGGACTAGCGGGGTCGAGCAGTACTTC
CASSFAGTSGVEQYF
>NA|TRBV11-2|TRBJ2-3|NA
TGTGCCAGCAGCCCCGAGGACTGGACAGATACGCAGTATTTT
CASSPEDWTDTQYF
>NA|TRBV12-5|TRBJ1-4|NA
TGTGCTAGTGGTTTGGCCGGACTGATTAATGAAAAACTGTTTTTT
CASGLAGLINEKLFF
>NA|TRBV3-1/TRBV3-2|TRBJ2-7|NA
TGTGCCAGCAGTCTGTTTGGCAGTCCCTACGAGCAGTACTTC
CASSLFGSPYEQYF
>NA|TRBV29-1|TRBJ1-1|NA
TGCAGCGTTGAAAAGGGTGGTGAAGCTTTCTTT
CSVEKGGEAFF